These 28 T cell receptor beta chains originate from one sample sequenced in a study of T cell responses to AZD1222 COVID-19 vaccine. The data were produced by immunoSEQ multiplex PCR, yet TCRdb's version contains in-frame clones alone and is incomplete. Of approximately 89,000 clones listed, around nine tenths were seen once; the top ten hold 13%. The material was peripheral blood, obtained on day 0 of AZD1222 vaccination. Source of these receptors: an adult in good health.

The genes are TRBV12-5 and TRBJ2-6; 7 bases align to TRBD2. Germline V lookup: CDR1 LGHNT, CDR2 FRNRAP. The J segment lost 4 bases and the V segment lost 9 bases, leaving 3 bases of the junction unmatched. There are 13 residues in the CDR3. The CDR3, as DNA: TGTGCTAGCGGGGGGTCCGGGGCCAACGTCCTGACTTTC. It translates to CASGGSGANVLTF.

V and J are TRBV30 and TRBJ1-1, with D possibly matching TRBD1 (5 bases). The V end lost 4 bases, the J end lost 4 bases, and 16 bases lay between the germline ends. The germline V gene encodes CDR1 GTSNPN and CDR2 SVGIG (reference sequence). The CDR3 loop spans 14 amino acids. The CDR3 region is CAWIPRAGTTEAFF. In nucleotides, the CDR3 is TGTGCCTGGATCCCCAGGGCAGGGACCACTGAAGCTTTCTTT.

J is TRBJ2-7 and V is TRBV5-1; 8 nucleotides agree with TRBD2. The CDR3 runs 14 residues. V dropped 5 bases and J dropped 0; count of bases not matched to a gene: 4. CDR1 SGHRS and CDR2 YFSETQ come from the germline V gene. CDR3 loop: CASSSRGDSYEQYF. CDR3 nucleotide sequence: TGCGCCAGCAGTTCGCGGGGGGACTCCTACGAGCAGTACTTC.

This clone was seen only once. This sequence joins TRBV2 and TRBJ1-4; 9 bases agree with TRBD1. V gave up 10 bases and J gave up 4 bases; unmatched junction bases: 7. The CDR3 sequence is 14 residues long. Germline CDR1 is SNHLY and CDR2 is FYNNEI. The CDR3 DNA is TGTGCCACCAGGGACAGGGTAGTTAATGAAAAACTGTTTTTT. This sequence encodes CATRDRVVNEKLFF. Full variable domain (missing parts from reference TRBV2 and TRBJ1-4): EPEVTQTPSHQVTQMGQEVILRCVPISNHLYFYWYRQILGQKVEFLVSFYNNEISEKSEIFDDQFSVERPDGSNFTLKIRSTKLEDSAMYFCATRDRVVNEKLFFGSGTQLSVL.

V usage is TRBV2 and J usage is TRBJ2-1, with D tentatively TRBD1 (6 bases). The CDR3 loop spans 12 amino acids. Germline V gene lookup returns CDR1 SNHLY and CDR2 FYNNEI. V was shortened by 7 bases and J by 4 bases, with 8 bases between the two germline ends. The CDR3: CASTQGYNEQFF. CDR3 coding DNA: TGTGCCAGCACCCAGGGGTACAATGAGCAGTTCTTC.

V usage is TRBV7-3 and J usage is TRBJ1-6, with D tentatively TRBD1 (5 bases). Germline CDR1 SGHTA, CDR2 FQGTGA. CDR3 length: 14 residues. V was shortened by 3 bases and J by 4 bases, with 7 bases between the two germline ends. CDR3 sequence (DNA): TGTGCCAGCAGCTTGGGGGGGTATAATTCACCCCTCCACTTT. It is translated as CASSLGGYNSPLHF.

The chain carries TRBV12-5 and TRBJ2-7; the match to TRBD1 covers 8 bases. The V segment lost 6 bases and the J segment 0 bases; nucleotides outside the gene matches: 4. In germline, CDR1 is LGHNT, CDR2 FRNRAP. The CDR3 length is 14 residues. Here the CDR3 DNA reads TGTGCTAGTGGACCGGGACAGGTCTCCTACGAGCAGTACTTC. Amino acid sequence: CASGPGQVSYEQYF.

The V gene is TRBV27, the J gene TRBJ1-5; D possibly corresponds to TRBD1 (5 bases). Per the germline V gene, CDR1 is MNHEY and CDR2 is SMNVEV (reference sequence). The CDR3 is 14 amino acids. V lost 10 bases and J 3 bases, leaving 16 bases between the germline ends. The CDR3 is CANKGRRLNQPQHF. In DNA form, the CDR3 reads TGTGCCAACAAGGGACGGAGGCTCAATCAGCCCCAGCATTTT.

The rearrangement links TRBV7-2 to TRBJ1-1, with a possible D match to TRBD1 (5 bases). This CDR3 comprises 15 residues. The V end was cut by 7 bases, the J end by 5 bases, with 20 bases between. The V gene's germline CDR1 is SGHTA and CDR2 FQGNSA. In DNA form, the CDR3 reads TGTGCCAGCACCCCTCGGCTCGGGGGATATACTGAAGCTTTCTTT. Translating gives CASTPRLGGYTEAFF.

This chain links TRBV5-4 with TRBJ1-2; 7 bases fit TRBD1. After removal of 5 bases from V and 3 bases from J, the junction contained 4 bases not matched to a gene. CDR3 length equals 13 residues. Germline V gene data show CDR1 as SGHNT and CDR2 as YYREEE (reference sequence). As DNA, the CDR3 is TGTGCCAGCAGACGGGACAGAGACTATGGCTACACCTTC. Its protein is CASRRDRDYGYTF.

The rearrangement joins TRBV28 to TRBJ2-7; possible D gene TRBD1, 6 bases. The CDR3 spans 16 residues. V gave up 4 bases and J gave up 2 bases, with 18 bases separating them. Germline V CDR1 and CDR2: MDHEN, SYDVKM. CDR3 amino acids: CASSYGDITEPYEQYF. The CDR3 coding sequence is TGTGCCAGCAGTTATGGGGACATAACGGAACCCTACGAGCAGTACTTC.

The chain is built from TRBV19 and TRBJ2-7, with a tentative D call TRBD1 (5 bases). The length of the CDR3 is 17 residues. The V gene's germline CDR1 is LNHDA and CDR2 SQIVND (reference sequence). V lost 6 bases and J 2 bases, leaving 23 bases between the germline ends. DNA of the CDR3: TGTGCCAGTAGCGGATATCTCCGACAGAGTGTGGCCTACGAGCAGTACTTC. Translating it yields CASSGYLRQSVAYEQYF.

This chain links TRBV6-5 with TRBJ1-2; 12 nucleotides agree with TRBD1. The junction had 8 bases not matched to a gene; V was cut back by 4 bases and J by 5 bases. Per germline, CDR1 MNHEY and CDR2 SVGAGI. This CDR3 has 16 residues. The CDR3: CASSSPPGQGAYGYTF. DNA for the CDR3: TGTGCCAGCAGTTCCCCTCCGGGACAGGGGGCGTATGGCTACACCTTC.

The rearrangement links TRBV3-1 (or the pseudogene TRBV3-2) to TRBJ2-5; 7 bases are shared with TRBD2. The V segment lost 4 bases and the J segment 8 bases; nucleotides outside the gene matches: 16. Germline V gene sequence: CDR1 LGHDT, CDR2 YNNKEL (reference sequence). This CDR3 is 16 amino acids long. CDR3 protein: CASSRAGAGRGGTQYF. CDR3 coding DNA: TGTGCCAGCAGCCGTGCGGGAGCGGGCCGCGGGGGAACCCAGTACTTC.

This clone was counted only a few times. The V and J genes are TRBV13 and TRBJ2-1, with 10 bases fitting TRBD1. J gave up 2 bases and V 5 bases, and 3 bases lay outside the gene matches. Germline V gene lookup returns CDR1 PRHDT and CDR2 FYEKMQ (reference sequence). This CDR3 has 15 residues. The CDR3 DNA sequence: TGTGCCAGCAGCCTTGACAGGGGGCCCTACAATGAGCAGTTCTTC. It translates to CASSLDRGPYNEQFF.

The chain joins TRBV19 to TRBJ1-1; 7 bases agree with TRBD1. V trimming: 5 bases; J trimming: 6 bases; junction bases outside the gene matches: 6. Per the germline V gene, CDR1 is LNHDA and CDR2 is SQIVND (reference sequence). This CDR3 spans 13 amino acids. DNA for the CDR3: TGTGCCAGTAGTTTTATGGGGACAGCTGAAGCTTTCTTT. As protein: CASSFMGTAEAFF.

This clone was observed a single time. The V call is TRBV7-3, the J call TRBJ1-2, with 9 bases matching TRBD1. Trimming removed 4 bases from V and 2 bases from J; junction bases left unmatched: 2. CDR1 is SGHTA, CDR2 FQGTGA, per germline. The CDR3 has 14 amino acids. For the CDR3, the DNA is TGTGCCAGCAGCTGGGGGACAGGGAACTATGGCTACACCTTC. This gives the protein CASSWGTGNYGYTF.

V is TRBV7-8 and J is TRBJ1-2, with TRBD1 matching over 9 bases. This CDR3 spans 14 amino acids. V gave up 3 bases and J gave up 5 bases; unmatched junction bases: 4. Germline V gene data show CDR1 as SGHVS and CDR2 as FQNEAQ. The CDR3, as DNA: TGTGCCAGCAGCTTCACCGGGACAGGGTATGGCTACACCTTC. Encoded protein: CASSFTGTGYGYTF.

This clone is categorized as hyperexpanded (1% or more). Here the CDR3 reads CASSLEEGSKMNTEAFF. CDR3 bases: TGTGCCAGCAGCCTCGAGGAGGGTTCCAAGATGAACACTGAAGCTTTCTTT. The chain employs TRBV28 and TRBJ1-1, with D unresolved. Trimming took off 6 bases at V and 0 bases at J, with 20 bases between the two ends. From germline, CDR1 is MDHEN and CDR2 SYDVKM. This CDR3 comprises 17 residues.

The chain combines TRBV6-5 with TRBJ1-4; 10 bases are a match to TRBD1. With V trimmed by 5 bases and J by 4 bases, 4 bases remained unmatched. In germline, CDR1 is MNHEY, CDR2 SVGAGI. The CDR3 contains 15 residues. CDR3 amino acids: CASSTDRGLNEKLFF. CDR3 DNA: TGTGCCAGCAGTACCGACAGGGGGCTTAATGAAAAACTGTTTTTT.

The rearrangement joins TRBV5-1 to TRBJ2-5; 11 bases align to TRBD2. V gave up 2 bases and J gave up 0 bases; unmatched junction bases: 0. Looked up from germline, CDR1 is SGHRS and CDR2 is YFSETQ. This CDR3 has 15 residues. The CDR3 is CASSLLAGDQETQYF. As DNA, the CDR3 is TGCGCCAGCAGCTTACTAGCGGGGGACCAAGAGACCCAGTACTTC.

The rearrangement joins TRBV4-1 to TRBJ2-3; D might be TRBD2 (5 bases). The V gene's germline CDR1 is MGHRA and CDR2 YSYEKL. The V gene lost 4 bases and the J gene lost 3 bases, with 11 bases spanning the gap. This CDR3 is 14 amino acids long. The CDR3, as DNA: TGCGCCAGCAGCCTGTCGCTAGCTACAGATACGCAGTATTTT. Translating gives CASSLSLATDTQYF.

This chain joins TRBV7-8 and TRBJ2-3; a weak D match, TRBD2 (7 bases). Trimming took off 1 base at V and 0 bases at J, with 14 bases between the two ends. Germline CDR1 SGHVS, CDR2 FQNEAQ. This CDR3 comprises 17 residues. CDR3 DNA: TGTGCCAGCAGCTTAGTTGGAGGGGGGGTTAGCACAGATACGCAGTATTTT. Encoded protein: CASSLVGGGVSTDTQYF. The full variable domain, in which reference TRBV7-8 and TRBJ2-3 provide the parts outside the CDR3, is GAGVSQSPRYKVAKRGQDVALRCDPISGHVSLFWYQQALGQGPEFLTYFQNEAQLDKSGLPSDRFFAERPEGSVSTLKIQRTQQEDSAVYLCASSLVGGGVSTDTQYFGPGTRLTVL.

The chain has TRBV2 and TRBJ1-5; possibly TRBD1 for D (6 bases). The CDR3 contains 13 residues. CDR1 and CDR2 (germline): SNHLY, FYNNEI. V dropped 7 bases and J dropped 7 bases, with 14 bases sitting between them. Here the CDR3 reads CASNGQLGQPQHF. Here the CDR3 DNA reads TGTGCCAGCAATGGACAGCTGGGCCAGCCCCAGCATTTT.

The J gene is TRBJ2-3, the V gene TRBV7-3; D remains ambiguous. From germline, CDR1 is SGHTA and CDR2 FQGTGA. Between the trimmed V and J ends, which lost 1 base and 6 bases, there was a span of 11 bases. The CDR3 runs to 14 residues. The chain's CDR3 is CASSLSVVADTQYF. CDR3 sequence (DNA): TGTGCCAGCAGCTTAAGCGTGGTGGCGGATACGCAGTATTTT.

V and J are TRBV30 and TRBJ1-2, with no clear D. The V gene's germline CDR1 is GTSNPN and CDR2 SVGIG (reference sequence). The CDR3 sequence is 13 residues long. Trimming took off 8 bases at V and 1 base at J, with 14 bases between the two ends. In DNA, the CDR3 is TGTGCCCTACCCCCGGACGGTAACTATGGCTACACCTTC. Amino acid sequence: CALPPDGNYGYTF.

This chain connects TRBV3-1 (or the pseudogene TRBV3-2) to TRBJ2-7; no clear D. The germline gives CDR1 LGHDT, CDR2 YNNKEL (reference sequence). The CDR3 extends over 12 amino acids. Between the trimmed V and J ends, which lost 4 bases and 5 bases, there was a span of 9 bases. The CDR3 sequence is CASSRISNEQYF. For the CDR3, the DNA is TGTGCCAGCAGCCGAATTAGCAACGAGCAGTACTTC.

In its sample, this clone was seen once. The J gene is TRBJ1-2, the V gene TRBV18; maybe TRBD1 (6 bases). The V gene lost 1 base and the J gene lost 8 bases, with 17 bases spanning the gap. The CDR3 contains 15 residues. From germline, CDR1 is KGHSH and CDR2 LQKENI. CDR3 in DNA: TGTGCCAGCTCACCACGGGACATCCTAGAGGGCGGCTACACCTTC. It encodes CASSPRDILEGGYTF.